One sample yielded the 21 T cell receptor beta chains listed below, sequenced in a study of blood T cells in healthy people across ages. With a J-beta primer mix and a sample-barcoded 5' primer, a second PCR ran roughly 7 to 11 cycles. MiXCR was run by TCRdb on the 5' RACE reads, yielding one entry per CDR3 protein. In the table there are over 950,000 distinct CDR3 sequences, about 53% of which are singletons. Sequencing was done on a sample of blood. Receptors originate from a woman aged 60-75 years in good health.

This chain links TRBV25-1 with TRBJ2-7, with 9 bases lining up with TRBD1. The CDR3 extends over 15 amino acids. Germline loops: CDR1 MGHDK, CDR2 SYGVNS. V shed 2 bases, J shed 5 bases, and the junction held 7 bases outside the gene matches. The CDR3 DNA sequence: TGTGCCAGCAGTGAACCGGGACAGGGTGCCAACGAGCAGTACTTC. It is translated as CASSEPGQGANEQYF.

There are a few counts of this clonotype. The V call is TRBV7-8, the J call TRBJ2-6; D possibly uses TRBD1 or TRBD2 (5 bases each). Germline CDR1 reads SGHVS; CDR2 reads FQNEAQ. Trimming took 1 base from V and 0 from J, leaving 16 bases between them. The CDR3 loop spans 19 amino acids. The CDR3 region is CASSLVPPGRSSGANVLTF. CDR3 DNA sequence: TGTGCCAGCAGCTTAGTACCTCCGGGACGGAGCTCTGGGGCCAACGTCCTGACTTTC. Full variable domain (remainder filled in from reference TRBV7-8 and TRBJ2-6): GAGVSQSPRYKVAKRGQDVALRCDPISGHVSLFWYQQALGQGPEFLTYFQNEAQLDKSGLPSDRFFAERPEGSVSTLKIQRTQQEDSAVYLCASSLVPPGRSSGANVLTFGAGSRLTVL.

In its sample, this clonotype was seen a few times. The chain couples TRBV10-3 to TRBJ2-7; perhaps TRBD2 as D (5 bases). The CDR3 spans 13 residues. The V end was cut by 8 bases, the J end by 3 bases, with 14 bases between. Germline V gives CDR1 ENHRY, CDR2 SYGVKD. The CDR3 DNA reads as TGTGCCATCTCGCAGGCTAGCCTCTACGAGCAGTACTTC. Its translation: CAISQASLYEQYF.

The J gene is TRBJ1-1, the V gene TRBV7-9, with D uncertain. V was trimmed by 9 bases and J by 0 bases, leaving 17 bases between them. From germline, CDR1 is SEHNR and CDR2 FQNEAQ (reference sequence). The CDR3 sequence is 15 residues long. CDR3 sequence (DNA): TGTGCCAGTAGTCTCGGGAGTCTCCTGAACACTGAAGCTTTCTTT. This gives the protein CASSLGSLLNTEAFF.

The J gene is TRBJ2-2, the V gene TRBV29-1, with a possible D match to TRBD2 (6 bases). The germline CDR1 and CDR2 sequences are SQVTM and ANQGSEA. V shed 5 bases and J shed 3 bases, with 7 bases lying between them. The CDR3 covers 12 residues. The CDR3 nucleotides are TGCAGCGTTAGGAGGGACACCGGGGAGCTGTTTTTT. Translating it yields CSVRRDTGELFF.

The chain joins TRBV7-3 to TRBJ2-1, with TRBD2 matching 11 bases. The CDR3 is 14 residues long. With V trimmed by 5 bases and J by 7 bases, 4 bases remained unmatched. Germline lookup yields CDR1 SGHTA and CDR2 FQGTGA. In DNA, the CDR3 is TGTGCCAGCAGCCGTAGCGGGAGGGTGAATGAGCAGTTCTTC. It encodes CASSRSGRVNEQFF.

This sequence joins TRBV18 and TRBJ1-2; 7 bases line up with TRBD1. The germline gives CDR1 KGHSH, CDR2 LQKENI. V was pared by 3 bases and J by 4 bases, with 5 bases of the junction left unmatched. The CDR3 covers 14 residues. The CDR3 nucleotides are TGTGCCAGCTCACCGCCGGGACAGAGCTATGGCTACACCTTC. As protein: CASSPPGQSYGYTF.

The CDR3 DNA reads TGCGCCAGCAGCTTGTGGGACGGAGCCTACGAGCAGTACTTC. Its protein product is CASSLWDGAYEQYF. This rearrangement joins TRBV5-1 to TRBJ2-7, with D perhaps assigned TRBD1 or TRBD2 (5 bases each). Per the germline V gene, CDR1 is SGHRS and CDR2 is YFSETQ. CDR3 length: 14 residues. Trimming removed 1 base at V and 2 bases at J, with 10 bases between.

The J gene is TRBJ2-1, the V gene TRBV4-3; no clear D. Trimming left V 3 bases short and J 6 bases short, with 12 bases between. Germline CDR1 and CDR2: LGHNA and YSLEER. This CDR3 region has 14 residues. DNA for the CDR3: TGCGCCAGCAGCCAGAACCGTGACCGCAATGAGCAGTTCTTC. Amino acids: CASSQNRDRNEQFF.

This chain joins TRBV28 and TRBJ2-7, with a possible D match to TRBD2 (6 bases). In germline, CDR1 is MDHEN, CDR2 SYDVKM. V dropped 3 bases and J dropped 4 bases, with 19 bases sitting between them. The CDR3 contains 16 residues. The CDR3 region is CASSFELAVKLYEQYF. CDR3 in DNA: TGTGCCAGCAGTTTCGAACTAGCAGTTAAGTTATACGAGCAGTACTTC. The complete variable domain, with remaining parts taken from reference TRBV28 and TRBJ2-7, reads DVKVTQSSRYLVKRTGEKVFLECVQDMDHENMFWYRQDPGLGLRLIYFSYDVKMKEKGDIPEGYSVSREKKERFSLILESASTNQTSMYLCASSFELAVKLYEQYFGPGTRLTVT.

This clonotype was counted only a few times. V is TRBV27 and J is TRBJ2-3; D may be TRBD2 (5 bases). V lost 2 bases, J lost 0 bases, and 12 bases lay in between. The CDR3 has 16 residues. CDR1 is MNHEY and CDR2 is SMNVEV in the germline V gene (reference sequence). In DNA form, the CDR3 reads TGTGCCAGCAGTTTAATCAGCGGTTTCAGCACAGATACGCAGTATTTT. Residues: CASSLISGFSTDTQYF.

The chain combines TRBV27 with TRBJ2-2; the D is unclear. The germline V gene has CDR1 MNHEY and CDR2 SMNVEV (reference sequence). Trimming took off 6 bases at V and 7 bases at J, with 9 bases between the two ends. The CDR3 runs to 12 residues. CDR3 nucleotide sequence: TGTGCCAGCAGCTCAGTAAGCGGGGAGCTGTTTTTT. It is translated as CASSSVSGELFF.

The rearrangement links TRBV4-1 to TRBJ2-1; weak D call: TRBD2 (5 bases). The V gene lost 2 bases and the J gene lost 1 base, with 9 bases spanning the gap. The CDR3 sequence is 15 residues long. Germline V gene sequence: CDR1 MGHRA, CDR2 YSYEKL. The CDR3 protein is CASSQNGGSYNEQFF. The CDR3 region has the DNA TGCGCCAGCAGCCAAAATGGAGGATCCTACAATGAGCAGTTCTTC.

This clonotype was picked up a small number of times. The DNA for the CDR3 is TGTGCCAGCAGCTCCACGACAGGAACCGAGCAGTACTTC. This gives the protein CASSSTTGTEQYF. V gene TRBV7-6 combines with J gene TRBJ2-7, with D possibly being TRBD1 (6 bases). CDR1 and CDR2 (germline): SGHVS, FNYEAQ. This CDR3 has 13 residues. V was pared by 4 bases and J by 6 bases, with 13 bases between.

The rearrangement links TRBV10-3 to TRBJ2-1, with D perhaps being TRBD1 or TRBD2 (6 bases each). The CDR3 has 15 amino acids. Looked up from germline, CDR1 is ENHRY and CDR2 is SYGVKD. Trimming cost V 3 bases and J 4 bases, with 13 bases left between them. CDR3 nucleotide sequence: TGTGCCATCAGTGAAGTAGGGGGGTCGTACAATGAGCAGTTCTTC. Translated, it gives CAISEVGGSYNEQFF.

The chain links TRBV6-6 to TRBJ1-2; 11 bases line up with TRBD1. The CDR3 covers 13 residues. V lost 5 bases, J lost 10 bases, and 6 bases stayed unmatched. Germline V CDR1 and CDR2: MNHNY, SVGAGI (reference sequence). In nucleotides, the CDR3 is TGTGCCAGCAGTCCCGGGACAGGGGGTGACTACACCTTC. Translating gives CASSPGTGGDYTF.

J is TRBJ2-5 and V is TRBV6-2 or TRBV6-3; possible D gene TRBD2, 6 bases. This CDR3 is built from 15 residues. Looked up from germline, CDR1 is MNHEY and CDR2 is SVGEGT. V shed 1 base and J shed 2 bases, with 11 bases lying between them. This CDR3 reads CASSYFGRGQETQYF. For the CDR3, the DNA is TGTGCCAGCAGTTACTTCGGGAGAGGTCAAGAGACCCAGTACTTC.

This clonotype was seen only once. The V and J genes are TRBV28 and TRBJ2-5; 11 nucleotides match TRBD2. TRBJ2-7 matches the DNA end more closely, so the J call is doubtful. Looked up from germline, CDR1 is MDHEN and CDR2 is SYDVKM. The CDR3 totals 15 residues. CDR3 bases: TGTGCCAGCAGGCCGGGACTAGCGGCATTCTACGAGCAGTACTTC. Translating it yields CASRPGLAAFYEQYF.

This clonotype showed up just once. The chain recombines TRBV29-1 with TRBJ2-1, with D tentatively TRBD1 (5 bases). Germline V gives CDR1 SQVTM, CDR2 ANQGSEA. The CDR3 extends over 14 amino acids. Trimming cost V 3 bases and J 7 bases, with 16 bases left between them. The CDR3 DNA reads TGCAGCGTTGACAGGCCAGGGAACTGGAATGAGCAGTTCTTC. Protein product: CSVDRPGNWNEQFF.

CDR3 protein: CASSPGQQLNYGYTF. CDR3 in DNA: TGCGCCAGCAGCCCCGGACAGCAGCTTAACTATGGCTACACCTTC. The chain uses TRBV4-1 and TRBJ1-2, with TRBD1 as a possible D gene (6 bases). V was pared by 4 bases and J by 1 base, with 13 bases between. This CDR3 is built from 15 residues. Per the germline V gene, CDR1 is MGHRA and CDR2 is YSYEKL.

The CDR3 is CASSRSGRAGADTQYF. The CDR3 DNA follows: TGTGCCAGCAGCCGTAGCGGGAGGGCCGGAGCAGATACGCAGTATTTT. V gene TRBV3-1 combines with J gene TRBJ2-3; 11 bases are a match to TRBD2. CDR3 size: 16 residues. CDR1 is LGHDT, CDR2 YNNKEL, per germline (reference sequence). V was pared by 4 bases and J by 4 bases, with 7 bases of the junction left unmatched.